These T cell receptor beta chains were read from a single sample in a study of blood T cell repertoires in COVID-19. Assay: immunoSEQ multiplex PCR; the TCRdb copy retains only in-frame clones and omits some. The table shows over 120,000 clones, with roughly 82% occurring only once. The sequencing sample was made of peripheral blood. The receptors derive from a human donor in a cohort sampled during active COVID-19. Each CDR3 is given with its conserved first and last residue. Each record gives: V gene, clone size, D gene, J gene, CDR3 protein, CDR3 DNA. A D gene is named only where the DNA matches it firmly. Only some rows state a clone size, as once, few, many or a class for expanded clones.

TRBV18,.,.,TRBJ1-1,CASSQTAGTEAFF,TGTGCCAGCTCCCAAACCGCGGGCACTGAAGCTTTCTTT
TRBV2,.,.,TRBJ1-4,CASSVGVGEKLFF,TGTGCCAGCAGTGTGGGAGTAGGGGAAAAACTGTTTTTT
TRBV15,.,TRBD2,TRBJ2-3,CATSRPGGRGSTDTQYF,TGTGCCACCAGCAGACCCGGGGGGAGGGGTAGCACAGATACGCAGTATTTT
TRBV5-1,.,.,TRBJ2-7,CASKTLAGVPGEQYF,TGCGCCAGCAAAACGCTCGCAGGGGTACCGGGCGAGCAGTACTTC
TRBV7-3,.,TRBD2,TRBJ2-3,CASSLSSGGQGTQYF,TGTGCCAGCAGCTTATCTAGCGGGGGGCAGGGTACGCAGTATTTT
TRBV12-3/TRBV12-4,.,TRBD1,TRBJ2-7,CASSGQGNYEQYF,TGTGCCAGCAGTGGACAGGGGAATTACGAGCAGTACTTC
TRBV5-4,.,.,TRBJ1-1,CASSPQGDMVEAFF,TGTGCCAGCAGCCCACAGGGAGATATGGTCGAAGCTTTCTTT
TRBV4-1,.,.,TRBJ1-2,CASSQVVASSNYGYTF,TGCGCCAGCAGCCAAGTGGTGGCATCCTCTAACTATGGCTACACCTTC
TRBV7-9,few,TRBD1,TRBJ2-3,CASRLNRGITDTQYF,TGTGCCAGCAGACTTAACAGGGGGATCACAGATACGCAGTATTTT
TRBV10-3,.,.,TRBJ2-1,CAISGVNNEQFF,TGTGCCATCAGTGGAGTTAACAATGAGCAGTTCTTC
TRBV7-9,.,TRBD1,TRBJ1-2,CASSPWTGGGYTF,TGTGCCAGCAGCCCTTGGACAGGGGGAGGCTACACCTTC